The clone carrying this T cell receptor beta chain has a count of ten or more. The patients had localized lung adenocarcinoma, a non-small cell subtype. This sample was taken from a study of CD4 and CD8 cells across lung adenocarcinoma regions. V lost 8 bases and J lost 4; bases outside the gene matches: 9. The CDR3 has 15 residues. CDR1 and CDR2 (germline): MNHNS, SASEGT. One entry per CDR3 protein results from TCRdb running MiXCR on the PCR reads. This sample has approximately 13,000 distinct CDR3 sequences, with approximately 53% found just once. The chain carries TRBV6-1 and TRBJ2-3, with TRBD2 matching 10 bases. The TCR was taken from a female donor with lung adenocarcinoma. The CD4 and CD8 labels of this study may be unreliable. Sequences were obtained from CD8+ T cells from the center of a lung tumor. Here the CDR3 reads CASSKVGLAADTQYF. The CDR3 bases are TGTGCCAGCTCCAAAGTCGGACTAGCGGCAGATACGCAGTATTTT.